The T cell receptor beta chain described here comes from a study of blood T cell repertoires in COVID-19. Study-wide background: Specimens from acute and convalescent COVID-19 originated in the United States, Italy and Spain. PBMCs, B-cell-depleted T cells, or T cells provided the cDNA or gDNA that made up the material.

The germline V and J ends were trimmed by 3 bases and 0 bases, with 16 bases remaining between them. CDR1 and CDR2 (germline): SGDLS, YYNGEE. The CDR3 contains 17 residues. The table lists this clone with a few counts. Authors' analysis steps: Nucleated cell counts were estimated from reference gene primer amplification. Here immunoSEQ multiplex PCR was the method, and the copy in TCRdb shows in-frame clones only, minus some. Clone size and the V and J calls come from that table; the DNA yielded D and trimming. The table lists around 300,000 clones, about 93% of them singletons. Sequenced sample: peripheral blood. The sequence came from a young woman with COVID-19, enrolled during active disease. The genes are TRBV9 and TRBJ1-3; D is unclear. The CDR3 spells CASSETGLLPSGNTIYF. In DNA, the CDR3 is TGTGCCAGCAGCGAGACCGGACTCCTGCCCTCTGGAAACACCATATATTTT.